The clone carrying this T cell receptor beta chain was seen a handful of times. Authors' data handling: Estimation of nucleated cell counts relied on the amplification of reference gene primers. Assay used: immunoSEQ multiplex PCR; TCRdb lists only in-frame clones, some missing. V and J calls and clone size come straight from that table; D and trimming were deduced from the DNA. The sample holds 35,000 to 50,000 clones; 60% to 85% are singletons and the top ten take roughly 7.9%. This sample stems from a study of blood T cell repertoires in COVID-19. About the research overall: Both acute and convalescent COVID-19 samples were obtained from the United States, Italy and Spain.

This sequence was found in a man between 65 and 85 years old with active or convalescent COVID-19. The sequenced sample consisted of peripheral blood.

CDR3 region: CASSLERGETQYF. CDR3 in DNA: TGTGCCAGCAGTCTCGAACGGGGAGAGACCCAGTACTTC. V gene TRBV27 combines with J gene TRBJ2-5, with D possibly matching TRBD2 (5 bases). Looked up from germline, CDR1 is MNHEY and CDR2 is SMNVEV (reference sequence). The CDR3 is 13 amino acids. V lost 5 bases and J 4 bases, leaving 11 bases between the germline ends.